This T cell receptor beta chain was found in a study of T cell responses to AZD1222 COVID-19 vaccine. The overall study: Pooling was applied to second doses at about 4 or about 12 weeks. Study-level findings and limits: Rises in breadth and depth of Spike-specific TCRs came after two AZD1222 doses.

There are 15 residues in the CDR3. Germline loops: CDR1 SGHTA, CDR2 FQGNSA. J was trimmed by 6 bases and V by 1 base; bases with no gene match: 3. Sequencing was performed with immunoSEQ multiplex PCR; in TCRdb, only in-frame clones are kept and a portion is missing. Of around 100,000 clones detected, about 88% appear once; the ten largest clones hold about 1.7%. Points on this clone: Its antigen is currently unknown.

The TCR sequence derives from an adult in good health. The sequencing used peripheral blood, collected on day 0 of AZD1222 vaccination. The chain has TRBV7-2 and TRBJ1-6, with 7 bases identical to TRBD1. The CDR3 loop reads CASSLDQGGNSPLHF. CDR3 DNA: TGTGCCAGCAGCTTAGATCAGGGGGGTAATTCACCCCTCCACTTT.